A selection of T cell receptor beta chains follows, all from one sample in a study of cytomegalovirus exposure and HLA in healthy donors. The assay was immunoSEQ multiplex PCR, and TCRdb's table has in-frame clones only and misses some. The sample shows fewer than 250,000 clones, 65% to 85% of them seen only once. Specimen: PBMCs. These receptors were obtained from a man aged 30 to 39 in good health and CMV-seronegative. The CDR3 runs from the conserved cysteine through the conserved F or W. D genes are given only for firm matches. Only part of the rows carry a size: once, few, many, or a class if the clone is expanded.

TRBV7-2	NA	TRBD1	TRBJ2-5	TGTGCCAGCAGCTTAGAGTGGACAGGGATACAAGAGACCCAGTACTTC	CASSLEWTGIQETQYF
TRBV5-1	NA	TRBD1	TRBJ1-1	TGCGCCAGCAGCTTGGGCCCCCAGGGGGGGAACACTGAAGCTTTCTTT	CASSLGPQGGNTEAFF
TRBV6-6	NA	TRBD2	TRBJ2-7	TGTGCCAGCAGTTACGGGGCAGGGAGGGCCTACGAGCAGTACTTC	CASSYGAGRAYEQYF
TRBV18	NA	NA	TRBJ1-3	TGTGCCAGCTCACCAGAATTTATAGTCTCTGGAAACACCATATATTTT	CASSPEFIVSGNTIYF
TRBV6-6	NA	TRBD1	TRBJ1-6	TGTGCCTGCTACCAGGGGGCTCGGAATTCACCCCTCCACTTT	CACYQGARNSPLHF
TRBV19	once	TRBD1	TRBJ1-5	TGTGCCAGTAGGGGACAGGGCTTTGTTGGGCCCCAGCATTTT	CASRGQGFVGPQHF
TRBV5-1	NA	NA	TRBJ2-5	TGCGCCAGCAGCTTGGTAGCTTCGGGGGCCCAGTACTTC	CASSLVASGAQYF
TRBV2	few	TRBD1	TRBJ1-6	TGTGCCAGCAGGGAGGGACAGTCAAATTCACCCCTCCACTTT	CASREGQSNSPLHF
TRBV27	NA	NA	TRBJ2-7	TGTGCCAGCAGTTTACCAGGGGGAGGCGAGCAGTACTTC	CASSLPGGGEQYF
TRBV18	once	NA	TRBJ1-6	TGTGCCAGCTCACCGACAGAACTTCTCTATAATTCACCCCTCCACTTT	CASSPTELLYNSPLHF
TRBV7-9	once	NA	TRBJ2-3	TGTGCCAGCAGACCCAACCGGCGGGCCACAGATACGCAGTATTTT	CASRPNRRATDTQYF
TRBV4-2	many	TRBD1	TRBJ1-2	TGTGCCAGCAGCCAAGATCCTGGGAGACAGGGAAACTATGGCTACACCTTC	CASSQDPGRQGNYGYTF
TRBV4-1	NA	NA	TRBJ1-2	TGCGCCAGCAGCCAAGGTGAAGGCCCAGGGATGTATGGCTACACCTTC	CASSQGEGPGMYGYTF
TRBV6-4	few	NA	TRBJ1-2	TGTGCCAGCAGCAGCTCTAAGCCTAGGTCGGTCCCGTCCTATGGCTACACCTTC	CASSSSKPRSVPSYGYTF
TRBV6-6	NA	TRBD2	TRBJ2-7	TGTGCCAGCAGGGCGGGGGGCTTGTACGAGCAGTACTTC	CASRAGGLYEQYF